The T cell receptor (beta chain) described here comes from a study of spatial heterogeneity in lung cancer. Overall study context: Within raw reads, each unique TCR and UMI combination appeared on average more than ten times.

Germline CDR1 SEHNR, CDR2 FQNEAQ (reference sequence). The CDR3 covers 13 residues. Trimming cost V 3 bases and J 2 bases, with 7 bases left between them. This clonotype was counted many times. The antigen is undetermined. Study results and caveats: Counts that tracked tumor mutation counts were those of expanded intratumoral alpha and beta TCRs.

Time point noted: sample taken at primary tumor resection. A total of approximately 69 untreated early-stage non-small cell lung cancer patients served as donors. TCR cDNA molecules were tagged individually, and each one carried a unique molecular identifier. MiXCR, run by TCRdb on the 5' RACE reads, gives a single entry per CDR3 protein. The table records around 13,000 distinct CDR3 sequences, around 5% of them present only once. This chain uses TRBV7-9 with TRBJ1-1; D is unresolved. The receptor was derived from a male donor with early-stage non-small cell lung cancer. The sample in question was lung tumor tissue, obtained at surgery. The CDR3 DNA reads as TGTGCCAGCAGCTTGGAGCCTAACACTGAAGCTTTCTTT. The encoded protein is CASSLEPNTEAFF.